Included here is one T cell receptor beta chain sequence, with context. The antigen this receptor binds is unknown. No much larger clonotype is one base removed from it; base qualities were not supplied. The data are from a study of blood T cell repertoires in COVID-19 (TCRdb year 2020). Describing the broader study: The collaborator samples originated in the United States, Italy and Spain and spanned the acute and convalescent phases of COVID-19. The dataset comprised deeply sampled blood TCRbeta repertoires from subjects exposed to, actively infected with, or recovered from COVID-19. The sample metadata nearly always contained a de-identified subject ID, COVID-19 status, age in years and sex. The samples were drawn from the first 160 participants of the ongoing ImmuneRACE study and from over a thousand subjects provided by 6 global collaborators. A freely available public database, intended as a resource for researchers studying the immune response to SARS-CoV-2, is where the repertoires were released. The prospective study material was composed of cDNA or gDNA derived from T cells, B-cell-depleted T cells, or PBMCs. Where available, HLA class I and class II types were taken from metadata supplied by the sample provider and were not determined by assay-based typing.

TCRbeta CDR3 regions were amplified from genomic DNA by means of the immunoSEQ Assay, a bias-controlled multiplex PCR. As for the original processing: The number of nucleated cells in each sample was estimated from the amplification of reference gene primers within the assay. Sequence reads were collapsed and filtered to measure the absolute abundance of every unique TCRbeta CDR3 rearrangement. For each sample, productive Simpson clonality was calculated as the square root of Simpson's diversity index across productive rearrangements. TCRdb took this table from immuneACCESS and kept in-frame rearrangements with V and J called. Such tables lack part of the clones; where checked against another copy, unresolved V genes explain under half of the gap, and the rest is unexplained. The V and J calls and clone size are taken from that table; D and trimming were inferred from the DNA. The sample data list 300,000 to 400,000 clones, and approximately 88% of these were observed just once. The ten largest clones represent about 5% of the sample.

Findings and caveats that apply to the study as a whole: The amount of clinical and demographic metadata varied by source and participant and was provided uncurated.

Cut back by 3 bases and 8 bases, the V and J ends lie 13 bases apart. The CDR3 holds 13 amino acids from the cysteine to the phenylalanine. The retained sequence is limited to the CDR3, 39 bases, with the frame set at the first base. From the germline V gene, CDR1 is MDHEN and CDR2 is SYDVKM. Participants in the prospective study were aged 18 to 89 years, lived in some 24 United States geographic areas, and enrolled through a virtual design. In the prospective study, participants were assigned to cohorts based on the clinical history participants reported in a screening survey and a study questionnaire. For ImmuneRACE Cohort 3, a participant was defined as recovered based on two consecutive negative NP/OP PCR tests, clearance by a healthcare professional, or resolution of symptoms. In the prospective study, whole blood, serum and a nasopharyngeal or oropharyngeal swab were collected from each participant by mobile phlebotomists. Over a roughly 2-month period, participants in the prospective study had the option of providing additional blood draws and questionnaires. Before DNA extraction, prospective study blood samples were shipped either frozen or at room temperature.

Sequencing was carried out using PBMCs or T cells enriched from blood (not recorded which). The receptor was derived from a man aged 25-45 years who had recovered from COVID-19. Recombination connected TRBV28 to TRBJ1-1; the best D guess is TRBD1, with 5 bases matching. The nucleotides read TGTGCCAGCAGTTTCGGGCAGGGCACCGAAGCTTTCTTT. Its protein is CASSFGQGTEAFF.